What follows are 13 T cell receptor beta chains derived from one specimen sequenced in a study of OX40 agonist ivuxolimab in advanced cancers. Assay: immunoSEQ multiplex PCR; the TCRdb copy retains only in-frame clones and omits some. Among 65,000 to 90,000 clones listed, around 84% were seen once. Sample: CD4+ or CD8+ T cells sorted from blood, taken in a trial of the OX40 agonist ivuxolimab. The receptors were gathered from an adult with an advanced solid tumor such as melanoma, head and neck, liver or kidney cancer.

V and J are TRBV6-1 and TRBJ1-2; 7 bases line up with TRBD1. The CDR3 spans 17 residues. Per germline, CDR1 MNHNS and CDR2 SASEGT. V trimming: 2 bases; J trimming: 8 bases; junction bases outside the gene matches: 17. In nucleotides, the CDR3 is TGTGCCAGCAGTGAAAAGGCGAGACAGGGATCACCCTCAGGCTACACCTTC. Its translation is CASSEKARQGSPSGYTF.

The chain recombines TRBV7-8 with TRBJ1-6; TRBD1 agrees at 7 bases. The CDR3 sequence is 16 residues long. Germline values: CDR1 SGHVS, CDR2 FQNEAQ. The V segment lost 5 bases and the J segment 7 bases; nucleotides outside the gene matches: 11. The CDR3 protein is CASSPRPGTVNSPLHF. The CDR3, as DNA: TGTGCCAGCAGCCCACGTCCCGGGACAGTAAATTCACCCCTCCACTTT.

V gene TRBV6-1 combines with J gene TRBJ2-5; 8 nucleotides line up with TRBD1. The CDR3 covers 13 residues. The V gene's germline CDR1 is MNHNS and CDR2 SASEGT. V trimming: 9 bases; J trimming: 4 bases; junction bases outside the gene matches: 7. In DNA, the CDR3 is TGTGCCAGTGACAGGGGATCGGGAGAGACCCAGTACTTC. Translating gives CASDRGSGETQYF.

Only one count was recorded for this clone. The chain carries TRBV7-2 and TRBJ1-1; TRBD1 aligns across 7 bases. J lost 5 bases, V lost 5 bases, and 11 bases had no gene match. The CDR3 is made up of 15 amino acids. Germline assignment: CDR1 SGHTA and CDR2 FQGNSA. The CDR3 here is CASSLGSRGTTEAFF. In nucleotides, the CDR3 is TGTGCCAGCAGCCTAGGCAGCAGGGGGACGACTGAAGCTTTCTTT. Full variable domain (rest looked up from reference TRBV7-2 and TRBJ1-1): GAGVSQSPSNKVTEKGKDVELRCDPISGHTALYWYRQSLGQGLEFLIYFQGNSAPDKSGLPSDRFSAERTGGSVSTLTIQRTQQEDSAVYLCASSLGSRGTTEAFFGQGTRLTVV.

The V gene is TRBV10-1, the J gene TRBJ1-1; 9 bases are shared with TRBD1. The CDR3 covers 13 residues. V was clipped by 3 bases and J by 9 bases; unmatched bases: 5. CDR1 is WNHNN, CDR2 SYGVQD, per germline (reference sequence). The CDR3 loop is CASSDSGTGKAFF. CDR3 DNA sequence: TGCGCCAGCAGTGATTCCGGGACAGGGAAAGCTTTCTTT.

The J gene is TRBJ2-7, the V gene TRBV28; D is ambiguous. V was shortened by 6 bases and J by 6 bases, with 9 bases between the two germline ends. Germline CDR1 and CDR2: MDHEN and SYDVKM. The CDR3 contains 11 residues. The DNA of the CDR3 is TGTGCCAGCAGCGCTAGGGCCGAGCAGTACTTC. It translates to CASSARAEQYF.

The chain joins TRBV4-2 to TRBJ1-1; 10 bases are shared with TRBD1. Germline CDR1 and CDR2: LGHNA and YNFKEQ. The CDR3 length is 15 residues. The V and J ends lost 7 bases and 11 bases, in that order; junction bases with no gene match: 16. CDR3 DNA sequence: TGTGCCAGCACTATTGCAGGGACAGGGGAACCTTCGGCTTTCTTT. This encodes CASTIAGTGEPSAFF.

The V and J genes are TRBV7-9 and TRBJ2-1; no clear D. Germline V gene lookup returns CDR1 SEHNR and CDR2 FQNEAQ (reference sequence). The CDR3 consists of 15 residues. The V gene lost 5 bases and the J gene lost 0 bases, with 11 bases spanning the gap. In DNA form, the CDR3 reads TGTGCCAGCAGCCCAGGTGGTAGCTCCTACAATGAGCAGTTCTTC. Translating gives CASSPGGSSYNEQFF.

This CDR3 is CASSPLPQGGKLFF. The CDR3 bases are TGTGCCAGCTCACCACTCCCTCAGGGGGGAAAACTGTTTTTT. The chain is built from TRBV18 and TRBJ1-4; 7 bases agree with TRBD1. The CDR3 extends over 14 amino acids. Unmatched junction bases numbered 6, after V lost 1 base and J lost 10 bases. Germline loops: CDR1 KGHSH, CDR2 LQKENI.

This chain connects TRBV7-9 to TRBJ2-5; D could derive from TRBD1 or TRBD2 (6 bases each). The CDR3 extends over 15 amino acids. Germline loops: CDR1 SEHNR, CDR2 FQNEAQ (reference sequence). V gave up 3 bases and J gave up 4 bases, with 15 bases separating them. Here the CDR3 DNA reads TGTGCCAGCAGCTTGGGGGGCAGGGGAGGAGAGACCCAGTACTTC. Protein: CASSLGGRGGETQYF. The whole variable domain, filled in from reference TRBV7-9 and TRBJ2-5, reads DTGVSQNPRHKITKRGQNVTFRCDPISEHNRLYWYRQTLGQGPEFLTYFQNEAQLEKSRLLSDRFSAERPKGSFSTLEIQRTEQGDSAMYLCASSLGGRGGETQYFGPGTRLLVL.

The V and J genes are TRBV11-2 and TRBJ1-5; D is possibly TRBD1 (6 bases). CDR1 and CDR2 from the germline V gene are SGHAT and FQNNGV. The CDR3 totals 15 residues. Trimming stripped 5 bases from V and 6 bases from J, with 17 bases between. The chain's CDR3 is CASSDAGTRSQPQHF. The CDR3 bases are TGTGCCAGCAGCGATGCCGGGACACGAAGTCAGCCCCAGCATTTT.

The V gene is TRBV19, the J gene TRBJ1-1; weak D call: TRBD1 (6 bases). Germline V lookup: CDR1 LNHDA, CDR2 SQIVND (reference sequence). Trimming shortened V by 7 bases and J by 0 bases, and 9 bases separated the two germline ends. The CDR3 loop spans 13 amino acids. The CDR3 loop reads CASIGQMNTEAFF. The CDR3 region has the DNA TGTGCCAGTATTGGACAGATGAACACTGAAGCTTTCTTT.

The chain uses TRBV9 and TRBJ2-3, with D maybe TRBD1 (6 bases). Germline V CDR1 and CDR2: SGDLS, YYNGEE. Trimming pared 3 bases from V and 3 bases from J, leaving 8 bases between. The CDR3 has 13 amino acids. This chain's CDR3 is CASSAGTTDTQYF. The CDR3 DNA reads TGTGCCAGCAGCGCCGGGACAACAGATACGCAGTATTTT.